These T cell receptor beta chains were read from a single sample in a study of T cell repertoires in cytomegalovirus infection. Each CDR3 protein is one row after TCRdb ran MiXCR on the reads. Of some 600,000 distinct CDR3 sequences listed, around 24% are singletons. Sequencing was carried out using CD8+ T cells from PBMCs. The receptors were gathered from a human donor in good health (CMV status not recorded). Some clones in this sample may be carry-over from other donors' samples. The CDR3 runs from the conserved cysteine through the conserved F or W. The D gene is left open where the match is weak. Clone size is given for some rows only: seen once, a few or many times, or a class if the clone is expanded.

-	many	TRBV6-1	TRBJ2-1	TGTGCCAGCAGTTCCCGACAGGTATACAATGAGCAGTTCTTC	CASSSRQVYNEQFF
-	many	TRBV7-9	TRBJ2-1	TGTGCCAGCAGTTTTAGGACCGCCGGAGCGGATGAGCAGTTCTTC	CASSFRTAGADEQFF
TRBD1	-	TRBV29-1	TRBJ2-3	TGCAGCGTACAGGGGGCTCGAGATACGCAGTATTTT	CSVQGARDTQYF
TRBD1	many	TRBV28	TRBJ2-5	TGTGCCAGCAGTTACAGGGGGGCCGGTGAGACCCAGTACTTC	CASSYRGAGETQYF
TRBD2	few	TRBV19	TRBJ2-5	TGTGCCAGTAGTTTGACAGCGGGGGCGGGAGAGACCCAGTACTTC	CASSLTAGAGETQYF
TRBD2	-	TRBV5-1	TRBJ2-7	TGCGCCAGCAGCTTGGGACTAGCGGGGTTCTACGAGCAGTACTTC	CASSLGLAGFYEQYF
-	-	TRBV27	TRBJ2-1	TGTGCCAGTCAAACAGTAGGGATTGAGCAGTTCTTC	CASQTVGIEQFF
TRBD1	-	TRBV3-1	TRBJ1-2	TGTGCCAGCAGCCAAGGGAGGGACAGGCTGGTAGAAAACTATGGCTACACCTTC	CASSQGRDRLVENYGYTF
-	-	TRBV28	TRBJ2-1	TGTGCCAGCAGTCCCCGGTCGGGGAGCTCCTACAATGAGCAGTTCTTC	CASSPRSGSSYNEQFF
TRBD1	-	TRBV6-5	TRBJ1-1	TGTGCCAGCAGTTACAGGGGGCCCACTGAAGCTTTCTTT	CASSYRGPTEAFF
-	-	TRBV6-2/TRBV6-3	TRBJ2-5	TGTGCCAGCAGTTACTCCCCGGGGGAGACCCAGTACTTC	CASSYSPGETQYF
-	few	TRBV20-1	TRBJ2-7	TGCAGTGCTAGAGATCCCCGCCAGCTCAGGGGCTCCTACGAGCAGTACTTC	CSARDPRQLRGSYEQYF
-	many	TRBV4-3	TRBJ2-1	TGCGCCAGCAGCCAAGTCGGACAGTCAAGGAATGAGCAGTTCTTC	CASSQVGQSRNEQFF
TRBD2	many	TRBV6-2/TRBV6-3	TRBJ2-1	TGTGCCAGCAGTTACTCTTGGGAGCTAGCGGGGTTCAATGAGCAGTTCTTC	CASSYSWELAGFNEQFF